The clone carrying this T cell receptor beta chain has just one count. This entry is derived from a study of T cell changes during pregnancy in multiple sclerosis. The protocol was immunoSEQ multiplex PCR, while the TCRdb copy is restricted to in-frame clones and leaves out a portion. Seen here are some 100,000 clones, 85% to 95% observed once, and the top ten hold about 0.9%. The CDR3 loop spans 15 amino acids. Per the germline V gene, CDR1 is SGHDN and CDR2 is FVKESK. V was shortened by 2 bases and J by 2 bases, with 12 bases between the two germline ends. This chain connects TRBV14 to TRBJ2-5; D may be TRBD2 (5 bases). The TCR originated in a female donor with multiple sclerosis, enrolled in a pregnancy study. The sequences come from peripheral blood, collected before pregnancy. CDR3 sequence: CASSQFLGVQETQYF. The CDR3 DNA follows: TGTGCCAGCAGCCAATTTCTCGGGGTTCAAGAGACCCAGTACTTC.